Reported below is one TCR beta chain. Its target is not known. The germline V gene has CDR1 SNHLY and CDR2 FYNNEI. This CDR3 is 14 amino acids long. V lost 4 bases, J lost 2 bases, and 10 bases lay in between. TCRdb keeps only in-frame clones here, not all; method: immunoSEQ multiplex PCR. The table lists 120,000 to 150,000 clones, around 84% of them singletons, with 8.7% in the top ten. The data are from a study of cytomegalovirus exposure and HLA in healthy donors. Study results and limitations: Three chains tied to CMV proved CMV antigen-specific in vitro.

The receptor's source is a man aged 18 to 30 in good health and CMV-seropositive. Sequenced input: PBMCs. This sequence joins TRBV2 and TRBJ2-3, with D possibly TRBD1 on 6 matching bases. The CDR3 sequence: CASSVLGATDTQYF. As DNA, the CDR3 is TGTGCCAGCAGTGTCCTGGGGGCCACAGATACGCAGTATTTT.